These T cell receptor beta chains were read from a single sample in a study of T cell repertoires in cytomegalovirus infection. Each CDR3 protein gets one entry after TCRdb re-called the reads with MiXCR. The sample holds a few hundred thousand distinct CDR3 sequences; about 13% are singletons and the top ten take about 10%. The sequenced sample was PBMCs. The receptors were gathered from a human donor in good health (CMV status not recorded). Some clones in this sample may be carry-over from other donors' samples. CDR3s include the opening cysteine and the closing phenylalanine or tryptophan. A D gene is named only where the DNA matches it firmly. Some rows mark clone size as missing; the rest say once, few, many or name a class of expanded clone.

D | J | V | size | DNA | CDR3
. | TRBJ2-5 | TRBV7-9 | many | TGTGCCAGCAGTCTAGCTAGCACGGAGACCCAGTACTTC | CASSLASTETQYF
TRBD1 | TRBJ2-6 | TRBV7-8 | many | TGTGCCAGCAATCAGCGCCGGGACAGGGTGGGTGGGGCCAACGTCCTGACTTTC | CASNQRRDRVGGANVLTF
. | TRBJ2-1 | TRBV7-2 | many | TGTGCCAGCAGCTTAGCTGTTTCGTACAATGAGCAGTTCTTC | CASSLAVSYNEQFF
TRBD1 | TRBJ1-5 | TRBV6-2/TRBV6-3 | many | TGTGCCAGCAAGAGACAGGGGGCCGATCAGCCCCAGCATTTT | CASKRQGADQPQHF
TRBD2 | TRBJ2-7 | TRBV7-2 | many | TGTGCCAGCGGACGGACTAGCGGAAACTACGAGCAGTACTTC | CASGRTSGNYEQYF
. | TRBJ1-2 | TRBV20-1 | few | TGCAGTGCTAGAGATCCCAGGTCCGGCAGCTACACCTTC | CSARDPRSGSYTF
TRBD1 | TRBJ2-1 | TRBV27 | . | TGTGCCAGCATCAGGACGGGACAGGAGAAATACAATGAGCAGTTCTTC | CASIRTGQEKYNEQFF
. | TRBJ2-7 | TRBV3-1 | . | TGTGCCAGCAGCCAGGCGGATGGGCGTCTCGAGCAGTACTTC | CASSQADGRLEQYF
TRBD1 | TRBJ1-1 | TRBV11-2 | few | TGTGCCAGCAGCCAAACCCCGGACAGGTCGAACACTGAAGCTTTCTTT | CASSQTPDRSNTEAFF
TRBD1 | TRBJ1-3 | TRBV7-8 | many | TGTGCCAGCAGCTTATCAGGTTCACAGGGGGGCGCTGGAAACACCATATATTTT | CASSLSGSQGGAGNTIYF
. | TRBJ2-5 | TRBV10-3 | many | TGTGCCATCAGTGATGGGGGGGGACACCCCCAAGAGACCCAGTACTTC | CAISDGGGHPQETQYF
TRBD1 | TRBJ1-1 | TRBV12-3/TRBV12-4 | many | TGTGCCAGCACCCTGACAGGGGGCACTGAAGCTTTCTTT | CASTLTGGTEAFF
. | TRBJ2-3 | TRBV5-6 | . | TGTGCCAGCAGCTTGGCCCGGGGAAGCACAGATACGCAGTATTTT | CASSLARGSTDTQYF
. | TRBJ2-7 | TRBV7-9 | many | TGTGCCAGCAGCGGGCAGGCCGCCTCCTCCTACGAGCAGTACTTC | CASSGQAASSYEQYF
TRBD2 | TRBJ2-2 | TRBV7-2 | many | TGTGCCAGCAGCTTGGGCGGGAGGGCCTACGGGGAGCTGTTTTTT | CASSLGGRAYGELFF
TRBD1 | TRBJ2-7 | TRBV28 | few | TGTGCCAGTACTACCTCCGGGACAGACTACGAGCAGTACTTC | CASTTSGTDYEQYF
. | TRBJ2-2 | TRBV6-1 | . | TGTGCCAGCAGTGAAGTGACGGGCGCGACCGGGGAGCTGTTTTTT | CASSEVTGATGELFF
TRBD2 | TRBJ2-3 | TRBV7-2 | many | TGTGCCAGCAGCGAAGACCCAGGGAGGGTTCCAGATACGCAGTATTTT | CASSEDPGRVPDTQYF
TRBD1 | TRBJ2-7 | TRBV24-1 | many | TGTGCCACCAGTGCCCGGGACAGATTGAGCTCCTACGAGCAGTACTTC | CATSARDRLSSYEQYF
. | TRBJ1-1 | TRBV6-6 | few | TGTGCCAGCAGTTACTCGCCGGTGAACACTGAAGCTTTCTTT | CASSYSPVNTEAFF
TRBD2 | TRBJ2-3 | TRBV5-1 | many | TGCGCCAGCGGCGGGACTACAGCCACAGATACGCAGTATTTT | CASGGTTATDTQYF
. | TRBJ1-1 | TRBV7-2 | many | TGTGCCAGCAGCTTTTCGAGCACTGAAGCTTTCTTT | CASSFSSTEAFF
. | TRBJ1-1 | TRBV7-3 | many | TGTGCCAGCAGTCGAACAGCGAACACTGAAGCTTTCTTT | CASSRTANTEAFF
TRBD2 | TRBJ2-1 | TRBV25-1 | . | TGTGCCAGCAGTGCTCGCCCCGGACTAGCGGGAGCAAATGAGCAGTTCTTC | CASSARPGLAGANEQFF
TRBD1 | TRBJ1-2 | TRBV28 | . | TGTGCCAGCAGTTCCGGACAGGGGAGCACCTATGGCTACACCTTC | CASSSGQGSTYGYTF
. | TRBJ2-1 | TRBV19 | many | TGTGCCAGTAGTACCCCCCTGGGGGGCTGGGGTCCTTCCTACAATGAGCAGTTCTTC | CASSTPLGGWGPSYNEQFF
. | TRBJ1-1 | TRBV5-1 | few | TGCGCCAGCAGCTCCGGGACCGTCGGAGGGACTGAAGCTTTCTTT | CASSSGTVGGTEAFF
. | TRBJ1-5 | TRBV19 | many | TGTGCCAGTAACGGACAGCCGACAATGAGCAATCAGCCCCAGCATTTT | CASNGQPTMSNQPQHF
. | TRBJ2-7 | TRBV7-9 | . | TGTGCCAGCACCGGACCCCCCTTCGAGCAGTACTTC | CASTGPPFEQYF
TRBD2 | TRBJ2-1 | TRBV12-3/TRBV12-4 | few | TGTGCCAGCACCATTAGCGGGGGCAACAATGAGCAGTTCTTC | CASTISGGNNEQFF
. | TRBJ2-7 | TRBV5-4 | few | TGTGCCAGCAGACCTACCCTCGGAGACATTTTCCACGAGCAGTACTTC | CASRPTLGDIFHEQYF
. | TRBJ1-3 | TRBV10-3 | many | TGTGCCATCAGGCCGGACGCCGGAAACACCATATATTTT | CAIRPDAGNTIYF
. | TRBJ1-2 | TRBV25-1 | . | TGTGCCAGCTCTACGATGGGGGGCTATGGCTACACCTTC | CASSTMGGYGYTF
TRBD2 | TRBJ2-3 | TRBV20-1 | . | TGCAGTGCTAGAGTAGCAGCGGGGAGAGATACGCAGTATTTT | CSARVAAGRDTQYF
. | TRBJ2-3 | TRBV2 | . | TGTGCCAGCAGCCCTATACAGGATGGTCCGTCCTTCGCAGATACGCAGTATTTT | CASSPIQDGPSFADTQYF
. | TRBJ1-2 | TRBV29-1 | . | TGCAGCGTTGGCCGGAGCTATGGCTACACCTTC | CSVGRSYGYTF
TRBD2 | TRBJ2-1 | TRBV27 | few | TGTGCCAGCAGTGTCCTGGGGGGGTATTCGTTCTTC | CASSVLGGYSFF
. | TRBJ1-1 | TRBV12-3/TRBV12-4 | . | TGTGCCAGCAGCACAGGGTTCACTGAAGCTTTCTTT | CASSTGFTEAFF
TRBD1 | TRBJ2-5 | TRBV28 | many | TGTGCCAGCGGAGGAAAGGGACAGCACGGAAAGACCCAGTACTTC | CASGGKGQHGKTQYF
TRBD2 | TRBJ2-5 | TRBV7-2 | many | TGTGCCAGCAGCTTAGTCTCTAGCGGACTCCAAGAGACCCAGTACTTC | CASSLVSSGLQETQYF
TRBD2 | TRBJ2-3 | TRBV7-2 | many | TGTGCCAGCAGCTTGCTAGCGGGGGGGGCAGATACGCAGTATTTT | CASSLLAGGADTQYF
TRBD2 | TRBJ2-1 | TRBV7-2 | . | TGTGCCAGCAGCATTCTAGCGGGAAACAATGAGCAGTTCTTC | CASSILAGNNEQFF
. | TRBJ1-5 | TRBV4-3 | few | TGCGCCAGCAGCCAAGAAATCGTCGGGGTCGACAATCAGCCCCAGCATTTT | CASSQEIVGVDNQPQHF